The source of this T cell receptor beta chain is a study of blood T cells in healthy people across ages. PCR was performed a second time for about 6 to 12 cycles using a sample-barcoded 5' primer and a J-beta primer mix. CDR3-containing paired-end reads numbering at least 2.5 million came from each sample. TCRdb called the 5' RACE reads again in MiXCR, with one record for every CDR3 protein. The repertoire holds some 710,000 distinct CDR3 sequences, with about half as singletons. About this clonotype: What it binds is not known.

The CDR3 covers 13 residues. V was trimmed by 3 bases and J by 2 bases, leaving 11 bases between them. Germline lookup yields CDR1 DFQATT and CDR2 SNEGSKA (reference sequence). Study results and limitations: Unsorted PBMCs ruled out conclusive naive versus antigen-experienced comparison.

Sequencing was carried out using blood. V gene TRBV20-1 combines with J gene TRBJ2-7; possible D gene TRBD1, 6 bases. This TCR was sampled from an elderly man in good health. The CDR3 DNA sequence: TGCAGTGCTAGGGGGGCGGAGCCCTACGAGCAGTACTTC. Protein sequence: CSARGAEPYEQYF.